The source of this TCR beta chain is a study of tumor and adjacent non-tumor tissue in lung cancer. On the study more broadly: The cohort had under 15 adenocarcinoma, a couple of squamous cell and 1 small cell patients. On average, productive TCRbeta reads reached about 4.17 million per sample.

The CDR3 extends over 15 amino acids. CDR1 is SGHRS, CDR2 YFSETQ, per germline. The library came from three nested PCR rounds adapted from ARM-PCR protocols. TCRdb independently ran MiXCR on the multiplex PCR reads; one entry per CDR3 protein. Altogether approximately 100,000 distinct CDR3 sequences are present, roughly 80% being singletons, with the ten largest covering 35% to 40%. This clonotype was observed once. What it binds is unknown. A read error may produce the germline difference seen at one junction end. Findings and caveats of the study: In normal lung, the top 100 clones were significantly more dominant than in tumor. Significantly higher TCR diversity was found in tumor than normal lung.

No cell sorting was done before RNA was extracted from the tissue. This rearrangement joins TRBV5-1 to TRBJ2-3; D gene ambiguous. The sample taken for sequencing was lung tumor tissue. This clonotype was obtained from a woman aged 55-70 years with non-small cell lung cancer. CDR3 in DNA: TGCGCTAGCAGCTTGGCCCCGGAGATCACAGATACGCAGTATTTT. This codes for CASSLAPEITDTQYF.